A selection of T cell receptor beta chains follows, all from one sample in a study of T cells in Graves' hyperthyroidism and ophthalmopathy. A single record per CDR3 protein comes from TCRdb applying MiXCR to the multiplex PCR reads. The sample records 400,000 to 500,000 distinct CDR3 sequences, approximately 15% being singletons. Sequenced input: blood. Receptor source: a woman aged 18-35 years with Graves' hyperthyroidism. CDR3s include the opening cysteine and the closing phenylalanine or tryptophan. Fields, in order: D gene, V gene, J gene, clone size, CDR3 protein, CDR3 DNA. A D gene is named only where the DNA matches it firmly. Clone size is stated in some rows and not others, as once, few, many or a class when expanded.

D gene: .; V gene: TRBV28; J gene: TRBJ2-7; clone size: many; CDR3 protein: CASSLRNTGHEQYF; CDR3 DNA: TGTGCCAGCAGTTTGCGGAATACAGGGCACGAGCAGTACTTC
D gene: .; V gene: TRBV7-2; J gene: TRBJ1-6; clone size: few; CDR3 protein: CASSFEAYTGSPLHF; CDR3 DNA: TGTGCCAGCAGCTTTGAGGCATACACAGGATCACCCCTCCACTTT
D gene: TRBD2; V gene: TRBV20-1; J gene: TRBJ2-3; clone size: few; CDR3 protein: CSAEPAGDVADTQYF; CDR3 DNA: TGCAGTGCCGAGCCCGCGGGAGATGTCGCAGATACGCAGTATTTT
D gene: .; V gene: TRBV11-2; J gene: TRBJ1-3; clone size: many; CDR3 protein: CASSLEGSGPSSGNTIYF; CDR3 DNA: TGTGCCAGCAGCTTAGAAGGTTCGGGACCAAGCTCTGGAAACACCATATATTTT
D gene: .; V gene: TRBV6-1; J gene: TRBJ1-5; clone size: .; CDR3 protein: CASGWQGRQPQHF; CDR3 DNA: TGTGCCAGCGGGTGGCAGGGTCGACAGCCCCAGCATTTT
D gene: .; V gene: TRBV13; J gene: TRBJ2-2; clone size: .; CDR3 protein: CASSLVGQNTGELFF; CDR3 DNA: TGTGCCAGCAGCTTAGTGGGGCAGAACACCGGGGAGCTGTTTTTT
D gene: .; V gene: TRBV18; J gene: TRBJ1-6; clone size: .; CDR3 protein: CVSSPLDSNSPLHF; CDR3 DNA: TGTGTCAGCTCACCCCTGGACAGTAATTCACCCCTCCACTTT
D gene: .; V gene: TRBV29-1; J gene: TRBJ2-2; clone size: few; CDR3 protein: CSVERAANTGELFF; CDR3 DNA: TGCAGCGTTGAAAGGGCAGCAAACACCGGGGAGCTGTTTTTT
D gene: .; V gene: TRBV2; J gene: TRBJ1-5; clone size: many; CDR3 protein: CASSESRENQPQHF; CDR3 DNA: TGTGCCAGCAGTGAAAGCAGGGAGAATCAGCCCCAGCATTTT
D gene: TRBD2; V gene: TRBV7-9; J gene: TRBJ2-2; clone size: many; CDR3 protein: CASSSKGREGPLNTGELFF; CDR3 DNA: TGTGCCAGCAGCTCTAAGGGGAGGGAGGGGCCACTGAACACCGGGGAGCTGTTTTTT
D gene: .; V gene: TRBV12-3/TRBV12-4; J gene: TRBJ2-1; clone size: many; CDR3 protein: CASSFPPGSYNEQFF; CDR3 DNA: TGTGCCAGCAGTTTCCCTCCTGGCTCCTACAATGAGCAGTTCTTC
D gene: TRBD1; V gene: TRBV18; J gene: TRBJ2-2; clone size: .; CDR3 protein: CASSPPRTGSWAGELFF; CDR3 DNA: TGTGCCAGCTCACCACCCCGGACAGGGAGTTGGGCCGGGGAGCTGTTTTTT
D gene: TRBD1; V gene: TRBV28; J gene: TRBJ1-2; clone size: many; CDR3 protein: CASSPLVLQGAGGYTF; CDR3 DNA: TGTGCCAGCAGTCCCCTGGTCCTGCAGGGGGCCGGTGGCTACACCTTC
D gene: .; V gene: TRBV28; J gene: TRBJ1-2; clone size: .; CDR3 protein: CASNLQSNPPLLYGYTF; CDR3 DNA: TGTGCCAGCAATCTCCAGTCTAACCCCCCTCTTCTCTATGGCTACACCTTC
D gene: .; V gene: TRBV10-1; J gene: TRBJ2-1; clone size: many; CDR3 protein: CASSEAGNNEQFF; CDR3 DNA: TGCGCCAGCAGTGAGGCGGGGAACAATGAGCAGTTCTTC
D gene: .; V gene: TRBV27; J gene: TRBJ2-7; clone size: many; CDR3 protein: CASSPSGPFYEQYF; CDR3 DNA: TGTGCCAGCAGTCCCTCCGGGCCTTTCTACGAGCAGTACTTC
D gene: TRBD2; V gene: TRBV27; J gene: TRBJ2-1; clone size: .; CDR3 protein: CASGGLVKYEQFF; CDR3 DNA: TGTGCCAGCGGGGGACTAGTGAAGTATGAGCAGTTCTTC
D gene: .; V gene: TRBV6-2/TRBV6-3; J gene: TRBJ2-7; clone size: .; CDR3 protein: CASNSLGPSYEQYF; CDR3 DNA: TGTGCCAGCAATTCACTAGGACCCTCCTACGAGCAGTACTTC
D gene: TRBD1; V gene: TRBV25-1; J gene: TRBJ1-4; clone size: .; CDR3 protein: CASSEFTGESEKLFF; CDR3 DNA: TGTGCCAGCAGTGAATTTACAGGGGAAAGTGAAAAACTGTTTTTT
D gene: .; V gene: TRBV6-1; J gene: TRBJ2-7; clone size: many; CDR3 protein: CASRVTGHEQYF; CDR3 DNA: TGTGCCAGCAGGGTGACAGGTCACGAGCAGTACTTC
D gene: .; V gene: TRBV5-1; J gene: TRBJ2-7; clone size: many; CDR3 protein: CASRWGGPSYEQYF; CDR3 DNA: TGCGCCAGCAGGTGGGGGGGGCCTTCCTACGAGCAGTACTTC
D gene: .; V gene: TRBV10-3; J gene: TRBJ1-5; clone size: few; CDR3 protein: CAISEVFSDQPQHF; CDR3 DNA: TGTGCCATCAGTGAGGTCTTTTCGGATCAGCCCCAGCATTTT
D gene: TRBD1; V gene: TRBV29-1; J gene: TRBJ2-1; clone size: few; CDR3 protein: CSVDYRGSHNEQFF; CDR3 DNA: TGCAGCGTTGACTACAGGGGATCCCACAATGAGCAGTTCTTC
D gene: .; V gene: TRBV28; J gene: TRBJ1-2; clone size: many; CDR3 protein: CASTPPSRGRTYGYTF; CDR3 DNA: TGTGCCAGCACTCCCCCGAGCCGGGGCAGAACCTATGGCTACACCTTC
D gene: .; V gene: TRBV20-1; J gene: TRBJ2-1; clone size: .; CDR3 protein: CSAWAIGHPLDEQFF; CDR3 DNA: TGCAGTGCCTGGGCCATAGGGCACCCTTTGGATGAGCAGTTCTTC